This T cell receptor beta chain was captured in a study of cytomegalovirus exposure and HLA in healthy donors. The V end lost 2 bases, the J end lost 3 bases, and 8 bases lay between the germline ends. There are 13 residues in the CDR3. The germline V gene encodes CDR1 SGHRS and CDR2 YFSETQ. The PCR used 60 Vbeta and 13 Jbeta primers. Repertoires were generated with immunoSEQ multiplex PCR, while TCRdb's copy carries only in-frame clones and drops some. Seen here are over 85,000 clones, roughly 72% observed once, and the top ten hold approximately 0.56%. The donors comprised healthy bone marrow donors. As regards this clone: Its target is not known.

Whole-study findings and limits: A further, later analysis showed that HLA-associated TCR beta chains (compared with equally common others) were more clonally expanded. In most subjects, TCR beta sequences reportedly gave accurate predictions of HLA-A and HLA-B alleles. Later genetic work tied a missense DCLRE1C variant to beta-chain V and J trimming.

This TCR was sampled from a man aged 25 to 40 in good health and CMV-seronegative. This chain uses TRBV5-1 with TRBJ2-5; the D is unclear. Sequencing was done on a sample of PBMCs. The CDR3 protein is CASSFDWEETQYF. CDR3 nucleotide sequence: TGCGCCAGCAGCTTCGACTGGGAAGAGACCCAGTACTTC.